Described below is a single TCR beta chain sequence and its context. Libraries were prepared by immunoSEQ multiplex PCR; TCRdb keeps only in-frame clonotypes and omits some of them. The repertoire consists of some 41,000 clones, with 85% to 90% occurring once and the leading ten covering about 5.5%. CDR3 length equals 14 residues. Germline V gives CDR1 MDHEN, CDR2 SYDVKM. V was cut by 4 bases and J by 0 bases, with 10 bases left in between. The source of the sample is a study of OX40 agonist ivuxolimab in advanced cancers. Sequences were derived from CD4+ or CD8+ T cells sorted from blood, sampled in a trial of the OX40 agonist ivuxolimab. This clonotype was obtained from an adult with an advanced solid tumor such as melanoma, head and neck, liver or kidney cancer. The gene calls are TRBV28 and TRBJ2-7; D may be TRBD1 (6 bases). Here the CDR3 DNA reads TGTGCCAGCAGTTCGGGACACCGCTCCTACGAGCAGTACTTC. Translation gives CASSSGHRSYEQYF.